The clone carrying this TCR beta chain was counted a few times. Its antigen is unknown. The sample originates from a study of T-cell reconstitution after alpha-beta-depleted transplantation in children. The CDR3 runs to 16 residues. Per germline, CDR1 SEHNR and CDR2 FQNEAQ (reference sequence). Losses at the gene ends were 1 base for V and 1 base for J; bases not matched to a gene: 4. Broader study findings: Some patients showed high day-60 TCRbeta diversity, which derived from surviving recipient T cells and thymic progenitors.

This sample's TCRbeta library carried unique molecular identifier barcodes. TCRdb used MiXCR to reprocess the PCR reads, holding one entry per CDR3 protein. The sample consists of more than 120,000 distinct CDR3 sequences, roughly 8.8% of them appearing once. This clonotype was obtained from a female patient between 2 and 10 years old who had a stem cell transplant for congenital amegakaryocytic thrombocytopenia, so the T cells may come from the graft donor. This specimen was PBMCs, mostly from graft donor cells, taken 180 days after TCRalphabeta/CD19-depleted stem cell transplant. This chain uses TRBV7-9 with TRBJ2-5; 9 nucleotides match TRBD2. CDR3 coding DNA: TGTGCCAGCAGCTTAGGAAGACTAGCGGTCCAAGAGACCCAGTACTTC. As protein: CASSLGRLAVQETQYF.